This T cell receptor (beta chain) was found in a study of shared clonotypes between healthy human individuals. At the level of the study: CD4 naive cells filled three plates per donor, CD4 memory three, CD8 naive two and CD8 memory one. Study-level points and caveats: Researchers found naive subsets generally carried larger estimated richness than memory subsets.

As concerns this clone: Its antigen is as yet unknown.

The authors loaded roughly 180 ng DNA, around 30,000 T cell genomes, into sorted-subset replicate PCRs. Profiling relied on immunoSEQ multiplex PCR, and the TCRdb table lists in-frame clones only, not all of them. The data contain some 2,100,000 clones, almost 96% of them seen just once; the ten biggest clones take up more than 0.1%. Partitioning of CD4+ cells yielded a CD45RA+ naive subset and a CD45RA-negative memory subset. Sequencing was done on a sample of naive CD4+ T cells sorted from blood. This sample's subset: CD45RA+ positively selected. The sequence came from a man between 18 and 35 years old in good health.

CDR3 loop: CASSTQQSSGNTIYF. CDR3 sequence (DNA): TGTGCCAGTAGTACCCAACAGAGCTCTGGAAACACCATATATTTT. This chain uses TRBV19 with TRBJ1-3, with no clear D. V lost 4 bases and J lost 0, with 10 bases in between. Germline loops: CDR1 LNHDA, CDR2 SQIVND (reference sequence). This CDR3 spans 15 amino acids.